One T cell receptor beta chain is described in this entry. Its recognized antigen is unknown. Per-nucleotide qualities are absent, and no much larger clonotype sits a single base away. The data derive from a study of T cell responses to AZD1222 COVID-19 vaccine (dated by TCRdb to the early 2020s). Background on the whole study: TCR sequencing was performed for 230 to 250 trial participants, of whom some 200 were given two doses of AZD1222 and approximately 26 were given two doses of MenACWY control vaccine. Trial participants were enrolled into age subgroups of 18-55, 56-69 and 70-plus years, which contained about 150, 28 and 57 TCR-sequenced participants, respectively. What the work shows at the level of the full study, not this receptor alone: Because no day 14 peak-response samples were available, repertoires were characterized only after the peak T cell response. Participants were mostly white British, with more females than males. The authors suggested clonal diversity may have been underestimated. Conclusions about previously exposed vaccinees are limited, since just 6 or 7 AZD1222 recipients were seropositive for SARS-CoV-2 at baseline. In the small 56-69-year group, the increase in depth fell short of significance, most likely because of low power. Vaccine-associated CD4 TCRs spanned the whole spike protein, with dominant responses in regions 160-218 and 743-854. After two AZD1222 doses, spike-specific TCR breadth and depth were significantly higher than at day 0 and than in MenACWY recipients. Reportedly, almost half of the unique spike-specific TCRs recognized epitopes lying outside the regions that are mutated in the B.1.351 and B.1.1.7 variants.

The CDR3 regions of human TCRbeta chains were subjected to immunosequencing. For the original study's pipeline: Repertoire TCRs were checked for matches against a reference library of SARS-CoV-2-specific TCRs that had been generated using the MIRA antigen-specificity platform. Breadth was defined as the fraction of unique TCRs that were SARS-CoV-2-associated, and depth was defined as the fraction of total T cells that were SARS-CoV-2-associated. Each spike-specific TCR was assigned to its reactive spike region and to a CD4 or CD8 class using the MIRA data. Log10-transformed breadth and depth values were compared by one-way ANOVA with Sidak's multiple comparisons tests. The clones in this table, taken by TCRdb from immuneACCESS, are in-frame only. Not every clone is retained; where verified, under half of the shortfall comes from an unresolved V gene, and the cause of the rest is unknown. V and J calls and clone size are as listed in that table; D and trimming were resolved from the DNA. Present in this sample are 150,000 to 190,000 clones, about 89% of which were seen just once. Approximately 9.1% of the sample belongs to the ten largest clones.

The CDR1 and CDR2 encoded by the germline V gene (reference sequence) are MNHEY and SMNVEV. V lost 5 bases and J lost 7 bases, and the count of bases not matched to a germline gene is 7. The CDR3 runs 13 residues from the cysteine to the phenylalanine. The read is trimmed to its CDR3 DNA, 39 bases read in frame from base 1. What the time point label conveys for this sample: about 28 days (+/-7) after the second vaccine dose. AZD1222 recipients given second doses at about 4 weeks or at about 12 weeks were pooled, since spike-specific TCR depth and breadth were not found to differ between the two schedules. Vaccinee samples were obtained from the UK trials COV001 and COV002, which included a single-blind randomized controlled phase 2/3 trial of AZD1222 (ChAdOx1 nCoV-19) in healthy adults. Trial participant PBMC samples were collected at day 0 and day 28 after the second dose for TCRbeta chain sequencing.

The sequence came from an adult who received the AZD1222 COVID-19 vaccine. This receptor chain uses TRBV27 and TRBJ1-2; the junction holds 7 bases that match TRBD1. The sequencing used peripheral blood, collected 28 days after the second AZD1222 dose. CDR3 loop: CASSPPGGGGYTF. The bases read TGTGCCAGCAGTCCCCCAGGGGGAGGTGGCTACACCTTC.